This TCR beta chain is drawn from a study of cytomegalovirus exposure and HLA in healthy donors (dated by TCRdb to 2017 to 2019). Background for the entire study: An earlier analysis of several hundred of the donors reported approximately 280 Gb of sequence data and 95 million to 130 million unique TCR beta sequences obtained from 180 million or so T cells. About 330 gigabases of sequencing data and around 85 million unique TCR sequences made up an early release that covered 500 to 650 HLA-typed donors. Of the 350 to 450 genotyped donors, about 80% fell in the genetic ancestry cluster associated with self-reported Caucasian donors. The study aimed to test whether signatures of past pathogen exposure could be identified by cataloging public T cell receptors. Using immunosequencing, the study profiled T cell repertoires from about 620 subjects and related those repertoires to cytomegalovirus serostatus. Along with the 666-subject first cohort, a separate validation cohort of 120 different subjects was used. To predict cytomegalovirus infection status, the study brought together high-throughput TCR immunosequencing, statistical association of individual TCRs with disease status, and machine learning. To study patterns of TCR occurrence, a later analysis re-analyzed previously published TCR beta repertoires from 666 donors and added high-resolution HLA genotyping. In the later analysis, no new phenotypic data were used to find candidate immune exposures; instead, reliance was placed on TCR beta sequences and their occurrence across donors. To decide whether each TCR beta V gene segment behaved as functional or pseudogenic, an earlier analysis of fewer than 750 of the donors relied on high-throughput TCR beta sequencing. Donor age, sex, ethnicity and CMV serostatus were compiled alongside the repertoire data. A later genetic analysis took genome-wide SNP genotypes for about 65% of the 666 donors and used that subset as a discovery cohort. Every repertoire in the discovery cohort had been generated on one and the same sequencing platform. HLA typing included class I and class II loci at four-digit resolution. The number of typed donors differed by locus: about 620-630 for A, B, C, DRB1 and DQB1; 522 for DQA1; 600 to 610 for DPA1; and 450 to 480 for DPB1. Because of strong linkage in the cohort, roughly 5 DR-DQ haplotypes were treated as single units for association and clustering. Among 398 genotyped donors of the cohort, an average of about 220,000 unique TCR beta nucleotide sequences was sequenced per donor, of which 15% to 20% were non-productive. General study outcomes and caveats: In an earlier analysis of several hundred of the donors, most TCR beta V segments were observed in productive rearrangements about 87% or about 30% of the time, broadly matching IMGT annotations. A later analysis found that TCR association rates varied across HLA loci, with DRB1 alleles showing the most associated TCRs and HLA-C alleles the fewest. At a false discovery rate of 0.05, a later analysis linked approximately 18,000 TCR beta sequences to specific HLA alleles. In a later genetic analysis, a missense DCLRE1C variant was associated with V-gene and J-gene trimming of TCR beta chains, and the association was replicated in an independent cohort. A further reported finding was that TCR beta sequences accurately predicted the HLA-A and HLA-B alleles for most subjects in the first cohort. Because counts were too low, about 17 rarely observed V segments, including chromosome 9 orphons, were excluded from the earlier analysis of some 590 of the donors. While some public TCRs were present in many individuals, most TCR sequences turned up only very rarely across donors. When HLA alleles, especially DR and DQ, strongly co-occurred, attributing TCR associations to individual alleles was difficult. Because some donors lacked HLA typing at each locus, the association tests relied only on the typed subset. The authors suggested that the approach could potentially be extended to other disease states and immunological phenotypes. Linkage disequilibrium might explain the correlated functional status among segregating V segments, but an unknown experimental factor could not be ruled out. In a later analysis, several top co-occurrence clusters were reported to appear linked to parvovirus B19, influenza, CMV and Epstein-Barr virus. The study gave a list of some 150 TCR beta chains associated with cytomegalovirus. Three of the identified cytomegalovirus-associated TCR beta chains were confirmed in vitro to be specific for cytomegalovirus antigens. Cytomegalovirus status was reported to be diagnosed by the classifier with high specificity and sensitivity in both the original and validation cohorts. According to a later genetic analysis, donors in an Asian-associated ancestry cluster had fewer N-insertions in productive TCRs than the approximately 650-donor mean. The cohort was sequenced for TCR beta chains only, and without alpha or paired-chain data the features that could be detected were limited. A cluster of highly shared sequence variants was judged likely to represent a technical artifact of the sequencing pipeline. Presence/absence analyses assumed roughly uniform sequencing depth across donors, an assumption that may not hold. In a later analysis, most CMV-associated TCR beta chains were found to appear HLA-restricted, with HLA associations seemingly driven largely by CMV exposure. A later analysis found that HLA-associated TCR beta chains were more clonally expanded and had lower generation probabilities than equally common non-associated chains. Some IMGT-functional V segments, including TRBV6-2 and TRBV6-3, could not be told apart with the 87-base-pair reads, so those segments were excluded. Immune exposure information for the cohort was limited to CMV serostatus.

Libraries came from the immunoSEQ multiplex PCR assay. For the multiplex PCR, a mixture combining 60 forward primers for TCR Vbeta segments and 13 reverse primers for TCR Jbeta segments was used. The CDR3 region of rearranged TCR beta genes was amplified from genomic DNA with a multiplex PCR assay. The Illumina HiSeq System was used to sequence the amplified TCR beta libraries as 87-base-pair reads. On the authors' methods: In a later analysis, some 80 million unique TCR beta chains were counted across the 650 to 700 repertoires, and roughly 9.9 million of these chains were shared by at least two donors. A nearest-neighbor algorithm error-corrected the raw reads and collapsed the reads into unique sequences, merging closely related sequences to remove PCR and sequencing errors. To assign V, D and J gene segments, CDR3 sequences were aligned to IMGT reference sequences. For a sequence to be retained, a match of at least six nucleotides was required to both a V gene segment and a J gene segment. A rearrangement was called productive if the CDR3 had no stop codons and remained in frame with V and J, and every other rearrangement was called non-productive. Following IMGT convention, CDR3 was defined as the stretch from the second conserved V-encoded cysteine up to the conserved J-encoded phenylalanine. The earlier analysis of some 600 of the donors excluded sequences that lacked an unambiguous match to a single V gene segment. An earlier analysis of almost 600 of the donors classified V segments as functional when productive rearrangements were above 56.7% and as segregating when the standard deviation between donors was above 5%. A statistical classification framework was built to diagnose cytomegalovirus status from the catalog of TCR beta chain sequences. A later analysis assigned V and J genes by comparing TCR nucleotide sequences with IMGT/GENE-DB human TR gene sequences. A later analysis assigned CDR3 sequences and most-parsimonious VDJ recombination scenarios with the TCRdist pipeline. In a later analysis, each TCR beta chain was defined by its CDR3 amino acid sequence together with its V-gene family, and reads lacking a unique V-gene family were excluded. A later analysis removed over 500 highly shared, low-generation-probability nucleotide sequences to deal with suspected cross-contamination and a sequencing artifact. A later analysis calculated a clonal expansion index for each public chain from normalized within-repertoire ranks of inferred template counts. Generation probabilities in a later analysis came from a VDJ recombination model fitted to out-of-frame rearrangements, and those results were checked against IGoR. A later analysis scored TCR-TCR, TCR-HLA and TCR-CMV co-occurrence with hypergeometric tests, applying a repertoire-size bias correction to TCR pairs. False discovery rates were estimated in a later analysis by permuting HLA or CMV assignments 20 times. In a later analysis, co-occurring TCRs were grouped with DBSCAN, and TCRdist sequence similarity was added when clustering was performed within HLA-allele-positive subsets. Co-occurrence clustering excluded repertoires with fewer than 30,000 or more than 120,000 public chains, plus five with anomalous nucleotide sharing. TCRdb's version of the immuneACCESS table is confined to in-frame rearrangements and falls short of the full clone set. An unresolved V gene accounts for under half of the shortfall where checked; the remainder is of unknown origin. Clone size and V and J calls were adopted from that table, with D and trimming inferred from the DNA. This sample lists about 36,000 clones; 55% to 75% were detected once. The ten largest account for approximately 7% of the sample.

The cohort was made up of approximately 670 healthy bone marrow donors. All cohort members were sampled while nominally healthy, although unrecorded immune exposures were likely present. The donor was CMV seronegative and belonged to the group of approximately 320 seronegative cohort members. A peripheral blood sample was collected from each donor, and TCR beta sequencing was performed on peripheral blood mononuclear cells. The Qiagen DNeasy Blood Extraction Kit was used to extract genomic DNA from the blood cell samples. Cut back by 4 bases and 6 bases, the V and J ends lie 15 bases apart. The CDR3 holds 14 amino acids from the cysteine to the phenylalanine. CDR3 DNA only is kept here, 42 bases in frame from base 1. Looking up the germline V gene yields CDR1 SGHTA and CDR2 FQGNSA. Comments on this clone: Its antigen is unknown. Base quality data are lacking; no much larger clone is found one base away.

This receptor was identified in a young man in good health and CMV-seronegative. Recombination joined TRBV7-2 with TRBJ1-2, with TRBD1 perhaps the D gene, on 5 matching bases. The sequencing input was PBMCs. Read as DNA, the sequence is TGTGCCAGCAGCTCCCCCGTAATGGGGCATGGCTACACCTTC. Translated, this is CASSSPVMGHGYTF. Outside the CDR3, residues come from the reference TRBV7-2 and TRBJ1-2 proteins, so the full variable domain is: GAGVSQSPSNKVTEKGKDVELRCDPISGHTALYWYRQSLGQGLEFLIYFQGNSAPDKSGLPSDRFSAERTGGSVSTLTIQRTQQEDSAVYLCASSSPVMGHGYTFGSGTRLTVV.